This passage covers 15 T cell receptor beta chains from one sample sequenced in a study of blood T cell repertoires in COVID-19. The assay was immunoSEQ multiplex PCR, and TCRdb's table has in-frame clones only and misses some. Among around 46,000 clones listed, roughly 86% were seen once. The specimen was peripheral blood. The receptors here all came from a man aged 60 to 69 with active or convalescent COVID-19.

The chain's CDR3 is CASSRNPLSEGSSYNSPLHF. The DNA for the CDR3 is TGCGCCAGCAGTCGAAACCCACTGTCGGAAGGGAGCTCCTATAATTCACCCCTCCACTTT. The genes are TRBV5-1 and TRBJ1-6; D unresolved. Germline-derived CDR1 and CDR2 are SGHRS and YFSETQ. Trimming cost V 5 bases and J 0 bases, with 24 bases left between them. The CDR3 consists of 20 residues.

This clone is labeled as medium-sized. J is TRBJ2-6 and V is TRBV5-5; TRBD1 agrees at 10 bases. Germline CDR1 SGHKS, CDR2 YYEKEE (reference sequence). V lost 5 bases and J lost 0; bases outside the gene matches: 8. The CDR3 extends over 18 amino acids. CDR3 sequence: CASSPGQGVSSGANVLTF. The CDR3 DNA reads TGTGCCAGCAGTCCCGGACAGGGGGTATCCTCTGGGGCCAACGTCCTGACTTTC.

The V call is TRBV3-1 (or the pseudogene TRBV3-2), the J call TRBJ1-1; 9 nucleotides line up with TRBD1. CDR1 and CDR2 from the germline V gene are LGHDT and YNNKEL (reference sequence). The CDR3 consists of 14 residues. After removal of 5 bases from V and 5 bases from J, the junction contained 6 bases not matched to a gene. CDR3 nucleotides: TGTGCCAGCAGCAATGGACAGGGGTGGACTGAAGCTTTCTTT. Amino acid sequence: CASSNGQGWTEAFF.

The gene calls are TRBV28 and TRBJ1-2; 7 positions match TRBD1. The ends lost 3 bases at V and 5 bases at J; junction bases unmatched: 9. The CDR3 has 15 amino acids. Germline V gene sequence: CDR1 MDHEN, CDR2 SYDVKM. The CDR3, as DNA: TGTGCCAGCAGTTTGGAAGGGGGCCGCCTGTATGGCTACACCTTC. It encodes CASSLEGGRLYGYTF.

The V and J genes are TRBV5-5 and TRBJ2-1, with 7 bases lining up with TRBD1. From germline, CDR1 is SGHKS and CDR2 YYEKEE (reference sequence). J lost 3 bases, V lost 3 bases, and 3 bases had no gene match. The CDR3 runs 14 residues. Here the CDR3 DNA reads TGTGCCAGCAGCTACGGGACAGTCTACAATGAGCAGTTCTTC. It specifies CASSYGTVYNEQFF.

This sequence joins TRBV18 and TRBJ1-1; D unresolved. The CDR3 has 16 amino acids. CDR1 is KGHSH, CDR2 LQKENI, per germline. With 2 bases removed from V and 10 bases from J, the gap between germline ends came to 23 bases. This chain's CDR3 is CASSPIGGPNNEGAFF. Here the CDR3 DNA reads TGTGCCAGCTCACCAATCGGAGGACCGAACAACGAGGGAGCTTTCTTT.

The rearrangement joins TRBV6-2 or TRBV6-3 to TRBJ2-7; TRBD1 might be the D (5 bases). This CDR3 has 16 amino acids. The germline V gene encodes CDR1 MNHEY and CDR2 SVGEGT. Trimming pared 2 bases from V and 2 bases from J, leaving 16 bases between. CDR3 DNA: TGTGCCAGCAGTTACCTCTTCGGCAGGGTAGCCTACGAGCAGTACTTC. The encoded protein is CASSYLFGRVAYEQYF.

This clone came up once. The rearrangement links TRBV5-1 to TRBJ2-5, with a possible D match to TRBD2 (6 bases). CDR3 size: 16 residues. Germline V lookup: CDR1 SGHRS, CDR2 YFSETQ. V shed 0 bases and J shed 5 bases, with 17 bases lying between them. In DNA form, the CDR3 reads TGCGCCAGCAGCTTGGATGTACGGGGACGGGAGGAGACCCAGTACTTC. Translation: CASSLDVRGREETQYF. Looking up the rest from reference TRBV5-1 and TRBJ2-5 gives the full variable domain: KAGVTQTPRYLIKTRGQQVTLSCSPISGHRSVSWYQQTPGQGLQFLFEYFSETQRNKGNFPGRFSGRQFSNSRSEMNVSTLELGDSALYLCASSLDVRGREETQYFGPGTRLLVL.

J is TRBJ2-3 and V is TRBV14; D gene ambiguous. Between the trimmed V and J ends, which lost 2 bases and 0 bases, there was a span of 9 bases. The CDR3 is 15 amino acids. CDR1 is SGHDN and CDR2 is FVKESK in the germline V gene. The CDR3 DNA sequence: TGTGCCAGCAGCCAATTACAATTCAGCACAGATACGCAGTATTTT. Translation gives CASSQLQFSTDTQYF.

This clone appeared a few times. The V and J genes are TRBV28 and TRBJ1-2; no reliable D call. V was trimmed by 0 bases and J by 0 bases, leaving 8 bases between them. The CDR3 spans 15 residues. Germline V lookup: CDR1 MDHEN, CDR2 SYDVKM. This CDR3 is CASSLWAGTNYGYTF. For the CDR3, the DNA is TGTGCCAGCAGTTTATGGGCGGGGACTAACTATGGCTACACCTTC.

The V gene is TRBV1, the J gene TRBJ2-7; TRBD2, the table's D call, was not compared with the DNA. TRBV1 constitutes a pseudogene. CDR3 length: 14 amino acids. The CDR3 DNA sequence: TGCACCAGCATTCTAGCGGGGGCCATCCTTGGGCAGTACTTC. This codes for CTSILAGAILGQYF.

The genes are TRBV28 and TRBJ2-5; 8 positions match TRBD1. CDR1 MDHEN and CDR2 SYDVKM come from the germline V gene. CDR3 length: 16 residues. With V trimmed by 3 bases and J by 5 bases, 11 bases remained unmatched. CDR3: CASSFSRQGAAETQYF. In nucleotides, the CDR3 is TGTGCCAGCAGTTTCAGTAGGCAGGGGGCAGCGGAGACCCAGTACTTC. The full variable domain, with the rest looked up from reference TRBV28 and TRBJ2-5, is DVKVTQSSRYLVKRTGEKVFLECVQDMDHENMFWYRQDPGLGLRLIYFSYDVKMKEKGDIPEGYSVSREKKERFSLILESASTNQTSMYLCASSFSRQGAAETQYFGPGTRLLVL.

This clone showed up just once. The chain couples TRBV6-5 to TRBJ1-1, with D possibly being TRBD1 (6 bases). V was pared by 6 bases and J by 4 bases, with 18 bases between. In germline, CDR1 is MNHEY, CDR2 SVGAGI. This CDR3 has 15 residues. CDR3 bases: TGTGCCAGCAGAACACCGTCAGGGGTACGCACTGAAGCTTTCTTT. It translates to CASRTPSGVRTEAFF.

The chain employs TRBV7-2 and TRBJ1-2; D remains ambiguous. The ends were cut back, 1 base at V and 4 bases at J, with 10 bases in the middle. CDR1 and CDR2 from the germline V gene are SGHTA and FQGNSA. This CDR3 spans 14 amino acids. DNA of the CDR3: TGTGCCAGCAGCTTAGGAGGGCCGGGCTATGGCTACACCTTC. Its protein product is CASSLGGPGYGYTF.

The V call is TRBV28, the J call TRBJ2-5, with D possibly being TRBD2 (9 bases). This CDR3 region has 19 residues. CDR1 is MDHEN and CDR2 is SYDVKM in the germline V gene. Trimming left V 6 bases short and J 5 bases short, with 31 bases between. CDR3 region: CASSQDRGGGAFSRETQYF. CDR3 coding DNA: TGTGCCAGCAGCCAAGACAGGGGCGGGGGGGCTTTTAGTCGCGAGACCCAGTACTTC.